This record looks at one TCR beta chain sequence and its context. The antigen is not known. These data originate in a study of cytomegalovirus exposure and HLA in healthy donors. Findings and caveats of the study: Most CMV-associated TCR beta chains were later found to appear HLA-restricted. Later analysis demonstrated an association between a missense DCLRE1C variant and TCR beta V- and J-gene trimming.

Losses at the gene ends were 6 bases for V and 1 base for J; bases not matched to a gene: 7. Germline-derived CDR1 and CDR2 are MNHEY and SVGAGI. The CDR3 consists of 15 residues. Researchers ran the PCR with 60 Vbeta and 13 Jbeta primers. Libraries were prepared by immunoSEQ multiplex PCR; TCRdb keeps only in-frame clonotypes and omits some of them. The table lists approximately 90,000 clones, around three quarters of them singletons. The gene calls are TRBV6-5 and TRBJ2-7, with 9 bases matching TRBD1. Sequencing was performed on PBMCs. This receptor was obtained from a male donor in good health and CMV-seronegative. The CDR3 DNA sequence: TGTGCCAGCAGCCAGACAGGGGGAATTTCCTACGAGCAGTACTTC. Translated, it gives CASSQTGGISYEQYF.